The 13 T cell receptor beta chains in this list originate from one sample, sequenced in a study of T cells after yellow fever vaccination (dated by TCRdb to the late 2010s). To prepare the library, 5' RACE was applied. This sample was sequenced with an Illumina HiSeq 2500. TCRdb redid the processing of the public reads, applying fastp at Q25 and MiXCR, and retained in-frame beta chains. Identical CDR3 protein sequences are pooled into one entry, listed with their most common genes and DNA. The sample has 55,000 to 70,000 distinct CDR3 sequences on record, 5% to 8% of them singletons. The top ten constitute approximately 35% of the sample. Reading the label with the study, this specimen's treatment or condition is: live attenuated yellow fever vaccine strain. Sequencing was performed on CD8+ T cells sorted from PBMCs, taken about 41 days after the first yellow fever vaccination. The receptors come from a man younger than 30 who received the YFV17D yellow fever vaccine.

The sample holds many counts of this clonotype. CDR3 DNA: TGCGCCAGCAGTGAGTCGACCGGGTACGAGCAGTACGTC. Protein sequence: CASSESTGYEQYV. The chain links TRBV10-2 to TRBJ2-7, with unresolved D. Germline V gene sequence: CDR1 WSHSY, CDR2 SAAADI. The CDR3 sequence is 13 residues long. V lost 0 bases to trimming and J lost 4 bases, with 7 bases between them.

This clonotype was counted at least ten times. The genes are TRBV7-2 and TRBJ2-3; D is perhaps TRBD2 (5 bases). CDR1 is SGHTA and CDR2 is FQGNSA in the germline V gene. The CDR3 length is 16 residues. The V gene lost 2 bases and the J gene lost 6 bases, with 18 bases spanning the gap. CDR3 DNA: TGTGCCAGCAGCTTACGAGCTAGCTGGACCTCGGATACGCAGTATTTT. Protein: CASSLRASWTSDTQYF.

DNA for the CDR3: TGTGCCAGCAGTTCGCGGACAGGGGGCTACGAGCAGTACGTC. It yields the protein CASSSRTGGYEQYV. The chain employs TRBV12-3 or TRBV12-4 and TRBJ2-7; 10 positions match TRBD1. The junction had 3 bases not matched to a gene; V was cut back by 4 bases and J by 3 bases. The CDR3 has 14 residues.

This clonotype has ten or more counts. CDR3: CASSQELEHNNYGYTF. The CDR3 bases are TGCGCCAGCAGCCAAGAGTTGGAGCATAACAACTATGGCTACACCTTC. The gene calls are TRBV4-1 and TRBJ1-2; D call uncertain. This CDR3 spans 16 amino acids. V was trimmed by 0 bases and J by 2 bases, leaving 13 bases between them. CDR1 is MGHRA, CDR2 YSYEKL, per germline.

The chain links TRBV5-4 to TRBJ2-2, with 9 bases aligning to TRBD1. CDR1 SGHNT and CDR2 YYREEE come from the germline V gene (reference sequence). The CDR3 is 16 amino acids. The junction had 3 bases not matched to a gene; V was cut back by 3 bases and J by 0 bases. CDR3 coding DNA: TGTGCCAGCAGCTCCTGGGACAGGGCGAACACCGGGGAGCTGTTTTTT. Encoded protein: CASSSWDRANTGELFF.

This clonotype appeared many times. The V gene is TRBV6-4, the J gene TRBJ2-3, with 10 nucleotides matching TRBD2. This CDR3 contains 15 residues. The V gene end was trimmed by 3 bases and the J gene end by 5 bases; junction bases not matched to a gene: 5. Germline V CDR1 and CDR2: MRHNA, SNTAGT. The chain's CDR3 is CASSELAGEIDTQYF. The DNA of the CDR3 is TGTGCCAGCAGTGAGCTAGCGGGGGAGATAGATACGCAGTATTTT.

Comments on this clonotype: The junction differs from germline at one of its ends, possibly a read error. The chain joins TRBV10-3 to TRBJ2-7; D uncertain. The CDR3 spans 14 residues. CDR1 is ENHRY and CDR2 is SYGVKD in the germline V gene. CDR3 bases: TGTGCCGTCAGTGACCCCCACGATCGGCGGGAGCAGTACTTC. It yields the protein CAVSDPHDRREQYF.

This clonotype has at least ten counts. The V and J genes are TRBV2 and TRBJ2-2; D is perhaps TRBD1 or TRBD2 (6 bases each). Germline V lookup: CDR1 SNHLY, CDR2 FYNNEI. The CDR3 contains 16 residues. Trimming removed 3 bases at V and 0 bases at J, with 11 bases between. As DNA, the CDR3 is TGTGCCAGCAGTGACCCGGGGGCTGCGAACACCGGGGAGCTGTTTTTT. This translates into CASSDPGAANTGELFF. The full variable domain, rest sourced from reference TRBV2 and TRBJ2-2, is EPEVTQTPSHQVTQMGQEVILRCVPISNHLYFYWYRQILGQKVEFLVSFYNNEISEKSEIFDDQFSVERPDGSNFTLKIRSTKLEDSAMYFCASSDPGAANTGELFFGEGSRLTVL.

This clonotype was found many times. This CDR3 is CSARWLLLEQYF. The CDR3 region has the DNA TGCAGTGCTAGATGGCTCCTCCTAGAGCAGTACTTC. This chain connects TRBV20-1 to TRBJ2-7; D remains ambiguous. CDR1 and CDR2 (germline): DFQATT, SNEGSKA (reference sequence). V was clipped by 2 bases and J by 7 bases, with 12 bases between them. This CDR3 has 12 residues.

This clonotype appeared a few times. The chain is built from TRBV19 and TRBJ1-5; 8 bases are a match to TRBD1. The CDR3 covers 15 residues. Germline trimming cut 10 bases from V and 0 bases from J; bases unmatched to any gene: 8. Germline CDR1 is LNHDA and CDR2 is SQIVND (reference sequence). The CDR3 coding sequence is TGTGCCACCTCCGGGACAGGTTATAGCAATCAGCCCCAGCATTTT. It translates to CATSGTGYSNQPQHF.

This clonotype appeared many times. The V gene is TRBV7-9, the J gene TRBJ2-3; 14 bases match TRBD2. CDR3 size: 16 residues. J lost 6 bases, V lost 5 bases, and 7 bases had no gene match. The V gene's germline CDR1 is SEHNR and CDR2 FQNEAQ (reference sequence). CDR3 coding DNA: TGTGCCAGCAGCCCCGGGACTAGCGGGGGCTGGGATACGCAGTATTTT. Translation: CASSPGTSGGWDTQYF.

This clonotype has only a few counts. The chain employs TRBV6-2 or TRBV6-3 and TRBJ2-5; maybe TRBD2 (5 bases). This CDR3 region has 16 residues. V was shortened by 8 bases and J by 2 bases, with 21 bases between the two germline ends. The germline CDR1 and CDR2 sequences are MNHEY and SVGEGT. CDR3 residues: CASQSGPKLVQETQYF. The CDR3 nucleotides read TGTGCCAGCCAGAGCGGCCCGAAACTAGTACAAGAGACCCAGTACTTC.

V gene TRBV20-1 combines with J gene TRBJ2-2; 10 positions match TRBD1. V was pared by 6 bases and J by 6 bases, with 10 bases of the junction left unmatched. The CDR3 is made up of 15 amino acids. Germline values: CDR1 DFQATT, CDR2 SNEGSKA (reference sequence). The CDR3 DNA is TGCAGTGCCTTGGACTGGGACAGGGGTGCCGGGGAGCTGTTTTTT. Translated, it gives CSALDWDRGAGELFF.